Below are 16 T cell receptor beta chains sequenced from a single sample in a study of T cell repertoires in cytomegalovirus infection. Each CDR3 protein is one row after TCRdb ran MiXCR on the reads. The sample lists around 500,000 distinct CDR3 sequences; 40% to 50% were seen once. Their specific antigens are unknown. The starting material was cultured PBMCs, obtained from culture after CMV antigen stimulation. Receptors originate from a human donor in good health (CMV status not recorded). Some clones in this sample may be carry-over from other donors' samples.

This clonotype showed up just a few times. V and J are TRBV7-2 and TRBJ2-1; D could derive from TRBD1 or TRBD2 (5 bases each). This CDR3 comprises 15 residues. Trimming removed 1 base at V and 5 bases at J, with 12 bases between. CDR1 is SGHTA and CDR2 is FQGNSA in the germline V gene. Here the CDR3 DNA reads TGTGCCAGCAGCTTAGTGTGGGACGGAAACAATGAGCAGTTCTTC. Its protein product is CASSLVWDGNNEQFF.

This clonotype was detected a few times. V is TRBV7-6 and J is TRBJ1-2; TRBD1 agrees at 7 bases. J gave up 13 bases and V 5 bases, and 10 bases lay outside the gene matches. There are 12 residues in the CDR3. Germline V gene lookup returns CDR1 SGHVS and CDR2 FNYEAQ. This CDR3 reads CASSLARQGGTF. CDR3 bases: TGTGCCAGCAGCCTTGCCCGACAGGGTGGCACCTTC.

The gene calls are TRBV18 and TRBJ2-7; 10 nucleotides line up with TRBD2. CDR3 length equals 13 residues. Germline assignment: CDR1 KGHSH and CDR2 LQKENI. The junction had 3 bases not matched to a gene; V was cut back by 3 bases and J by 7 bases. CDR3 nucleotide sequence: TGTGCCAGCTCACCGTCGGGACTAGCGGAGCAGTACTTC. As protein: CASSPSGLAEQYF.

The J gene is TRBJ1-1, the V gene TRBV15; D may be TRBD1 (6 bases). The CDR3 is made up of 16 amino acids. Germline V CDR1 and CDR2: LNHNV, YYDKDF (reference sequence). V was shortened by 1 base and J by 11 bases, with 23 bases between the two germline ends. CDR3 nucleotide sequence: TGTGCCACCAGCAGAGGGGACAATGACCACCCCGCGGTGGCTTTCTTT. It yields the protein CATSRGDNDHPAVAFF.

The gene calls are TRBV12-3 or TRBV12-4 and TRBJ1-5, with 7 bases lining up with TRBD1. Unmatched junction bases numbered 8, after V lost 6 bases and J lost 3 bases. The CDR3 covers 15 residues. For the CDR3, the DNA is TGTGCCAGCAGCTCCAGGGGGACCCACAATCAGCCCCAGCATTTT. Residues: CASSSRGTHNQPQHF.

This clonotype was seen only a few times. The genes are TRBV7-6 and TRBJ2-7; 12 bases agree with TRBD2. Germline V gives CDR1 SGHVS, CDR2 FNYEAQ. Germline trimming cut 5 bases from V and 3 bases from J; bases unmatched to any gene: 5. The CDR3 consists of 15 residues. CDR3 nucleotide sequence: TGTGCCAGCAGCCACCCTAGCGGGGGGGTCTACGAGCAGTACTTC. It is translated as CASSHPSGGVYEQYF.

The chain joins TRBV10-2 to TRBJ1-1, with D uncertain. V was shortened by 6 bases and J by 3 bases, with 17 bases between the two germline ends. Germline CDR1 is WSHSY and CDR2 is SAAADI. The CDR3 is 15 residues long. CDR3 residues: CASRRMWSGDTEAFF. CDR3 DNA sequence: TGCGCCAGCAGGAGGATGTGGAGTGGGGACACTGAAGCTTTCTTT.

The rearrangement uses TRBV12-3 or TRBV12-4 and TRBJ2-3, with D possibly TRBD1 on 6 matching bases. The germline V and J ends were trimmed by 5 bases and 2 bases, with 14 bases remaining between them. The length of the CDR3 is 15 residues. The CDR3: CASSPGTSYTDTQYF. In nucleotides, the CDR3 is TGTGCCAGCAGTCCGGGGACATCTTACACAGATACGCAGTATTTT.

The chain joins TRBV7-2 to TRBJ1-3, with D maybe TRBD1 (5 bases). The V and J ends lost 5 bases and 1 base respectively, with 15 bases between them. Germline CDR1 is SGHTA and CDR2 is FQGNSA. This CDR3 region has 16 residues. The CDR3 reads CASSRSAGGSGNTIYF. The CDR3 bases are TGTGCCAGCAGCCGGTCTGCTGGGGGATCTGGAAACACCATATATTTT. Full variable domain (missing parts from reference TRBV7-2 and TRBJ1-3): GAGVSQSPSNKVTEKGKDVELRCDPISGHTALYWYRQSLGQGLEFLIYFQGNSAPDKSGLPSDRFSAERTGGSVSTLTIQRTQQEDSAVYLCASSRSAGGSGNTIYFGEGSWLTVV.

The chain recombines TRBV12-3 or TRBV12-4 with TRBJ2-7; a possible D gene is TRBD1 (5 bases). Trimming cost V 5 bases and J 4 bases, with 12 bases left between them. CDR3 length: 13 amino acids. The CDR3: CASSPQDNYEQYF. CDR3 DNA sequence: TGTGCCAGCAGTCCCCAGGACAATTACGAGCAGTACTTC.

This clonotype came up once. CDR3 nucleotide sequence: TGCGCCAGCAGTCACACCAAGGGAGGCAGGGAGACCCAGTACTTC. Protein product: CASSHTKGGRETQYF. The V call is TRBV4-1, the J call TRBJ2-5; perhaps TRBD2 as D (6 bases). This CDR3 has 15 residues. Trimming removed 6 bases at V and 5 bases at J, with 19 bases between. The germline V gene has CDR1 MGHRA and CDR2 YSYEKL.

The chain couples TRBV19 to TRBJ2-1; D might be TRBD2 (5 bases). The CDR3 has 15 amino acids. V lost 5 bases, J lost 5 bases, and 16 bases lay in between. The germline gives CDR1 LNHDA, CDR2 SQIVND (reference sequence). The CDR3 bases are TGTGCCAGTAGTTTCCTCCCCGGACTTAACAATGAGCAGTTCTTC. Translating it yields CASSFLPGLNNEQFF. Looking up the rest from reference TRBV19 and TRBJ2-1 gives the full variable domain: DGGITQSPKYLFRKEGQNVTLSCEQNLNHDAMYWYRQDPGQGLRLIYYSQIVNDFQKGDIAEGYSVSREKKESFPLTVTSAQKNPTAFYLCASSFLPGLNNEQFFGPGTRLTVL.

CDR3 DNA sequence: TGTGCCAGCAGTTTAAATGTCGACAGCTACGAGCAGTACTTC. Protein sequence: CASSLNVDSYEQYF. The chain is built from TRBV12-3 or TRBV12-4 and TRBJ2-7, with D perhaps TRBD1 (5 bases). The CDR3 runs 14 residues. V was clipped by 2 bases and J by 3 bases, with 11 bases between them.

This rearrangement joins TRBV20-1 to TRBJ2-5; D is possibly TRBD2 (5 bases). The CDR3 spans 14 residues. CDR1 is DFQATT, CDR2 SNEGSKA, per germline (reference sequence). V was clipped by 2 bases and J by 5 bases, with 15 bases between them. CDR3 sequence (DNA): TGCAGTGCTAGATTCGTCAGGCGGGTGGAGACCCAGTACTTC. Translated, it gives CSARFVRRVETQYF.

V is TRBV6-6 and J is TRBJ1-4; maybe TRBD1 (6 bases). The CDR3 runs 14 residues. With 6 bases removed from V and 7 bases from J, the gap between germline ends came to 15 bases. Germline lookup yields CDR1 MNHNY and CDR2 SVGAGI (reference sequence). CDR3 loop: CASSRSRTAEKLFF. CDR3 coding DNA: TGTGCCAGCAGCCGTAGCCGGACAGCTGAAAAACTGTTTTTT.

The gene calls are TRBV10-3 and TRBJ1-3; D remains unclear. There are 15 residues in the CDR3. CDR1 is ENHRY and CDR2 is SYGVKD in the germline V gene. The germline V and J ends were trimmed by 5 bases and 0 bases, with 11 bases remaining between them. The CDR3 nucleotides are TGTGCCATCAGTAGCACAGTGAACTCTGGAAACACCATATATTTT. Translated: CAISSTVNSGNTIYF.